This TCR beta chain was sequenced during a study of T cells after yellow fever vaccination. CDR1 and CDR2 from the germline V gene are LNHNV and YYDKDF (reference sequence). Between the trimmed V and J ends, which lost 0 bases and 0 bases, there was a span of 14 bases. The CDR3 has 18 amino acids. TCRdb independently ran MiXCR on the 5' RACE reads; one entry per CDR3 protein. Altogether about 220,000 distinct CDR3 sequences are present, under 3.5% being singletons, with the ten largest covering around 3.3%. This clonotype has more than one count but fewer than ten. Its antigen remains unidentified. General study results and limits: Reappearance after the booster was observed for most primary-vaccination clones (96% CD4, about 91% CD8).

Specimen: CD4+ T cells sorted from PBMCs, collected 10 days after the yellow fever booster vaccination. The chain couples TRBV15 to TRBJ2-2; D unresolved. This TCR was recovered from a man aged 18 to 29 who received the YFV17D yellow fever vaccine. The CDR3 spells CATSRDLGGRSNTGELFF. DNA for the CDR3: TGTGCCACCAGCAGAGATCTGGGCGGTAGATCGAACACCGGGGAGCTGTTTTTT.